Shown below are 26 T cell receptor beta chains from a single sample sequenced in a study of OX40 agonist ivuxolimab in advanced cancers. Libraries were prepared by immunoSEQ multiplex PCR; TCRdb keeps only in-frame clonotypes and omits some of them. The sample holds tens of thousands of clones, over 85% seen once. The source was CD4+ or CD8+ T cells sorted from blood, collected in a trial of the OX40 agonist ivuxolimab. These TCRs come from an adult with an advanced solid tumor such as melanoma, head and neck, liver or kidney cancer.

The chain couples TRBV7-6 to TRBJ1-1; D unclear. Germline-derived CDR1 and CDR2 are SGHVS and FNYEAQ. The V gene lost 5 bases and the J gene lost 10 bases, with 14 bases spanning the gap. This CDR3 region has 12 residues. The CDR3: CASSPPVGPAFF. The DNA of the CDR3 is TGTGCCAGCAGCCCGCCGGTAGGTCCAGCTTTCTTT.

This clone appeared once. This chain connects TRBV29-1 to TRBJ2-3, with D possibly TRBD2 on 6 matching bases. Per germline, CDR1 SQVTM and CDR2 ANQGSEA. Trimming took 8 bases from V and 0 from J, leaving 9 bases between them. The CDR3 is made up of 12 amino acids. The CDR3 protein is CSSGTSTDTQYF. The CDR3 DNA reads TGCAGCAGTGGGACTAGCACAGATACGCAGTATTTT.

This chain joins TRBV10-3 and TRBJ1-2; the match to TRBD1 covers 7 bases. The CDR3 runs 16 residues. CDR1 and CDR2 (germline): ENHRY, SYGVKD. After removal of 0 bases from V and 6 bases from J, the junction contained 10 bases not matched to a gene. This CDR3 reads CAISESSGQLGNGYTF. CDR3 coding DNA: TGTGCCATCAGTGAGTCTTCGGGACAGCTCGGAAATGGCTACACCTTC.

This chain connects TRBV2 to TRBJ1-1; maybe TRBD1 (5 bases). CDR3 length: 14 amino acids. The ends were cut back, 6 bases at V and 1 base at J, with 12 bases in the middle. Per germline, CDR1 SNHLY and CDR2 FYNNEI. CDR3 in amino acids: CASRKTAPNTEAFF. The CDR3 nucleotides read TGTGCCAGCAGAAAGACAGCTCCGAACACTGAAGCTTTCTTT.

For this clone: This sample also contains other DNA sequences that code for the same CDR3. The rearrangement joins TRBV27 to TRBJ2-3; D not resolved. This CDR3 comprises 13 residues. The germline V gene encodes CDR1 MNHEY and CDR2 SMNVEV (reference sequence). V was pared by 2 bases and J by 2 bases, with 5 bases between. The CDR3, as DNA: TGTGCCAGCAGTTTAAGCGTCACAGATACGCAGTATTTT. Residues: CASSLSVTDTQYF.

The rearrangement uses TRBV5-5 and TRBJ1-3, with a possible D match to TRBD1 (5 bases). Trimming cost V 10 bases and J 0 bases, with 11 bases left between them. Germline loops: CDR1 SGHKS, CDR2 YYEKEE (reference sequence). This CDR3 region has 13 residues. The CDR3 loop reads CAGGAASGNTIYF. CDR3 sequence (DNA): TGTGCCGGTGGGGCTGCCTCTGGAAACACCATATATTTT. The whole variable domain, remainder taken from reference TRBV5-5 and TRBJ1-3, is DAGVTQSPTHLIKTRGQQVTLRCSPISGHKSVSWYQQVLGQGPQFIFQYYEKEERGRGNFPDRFSARQFPNYSSELNVNALLLGDSALYLCAGGAASGNTIYFGEGSWLTVV.

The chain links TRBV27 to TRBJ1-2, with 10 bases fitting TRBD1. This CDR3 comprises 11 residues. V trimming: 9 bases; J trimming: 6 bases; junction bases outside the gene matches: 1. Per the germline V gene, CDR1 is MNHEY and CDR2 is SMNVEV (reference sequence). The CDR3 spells CARGTGDGYTF. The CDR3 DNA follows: TGTGCCAGGGGGACAGGGGATGGCTACACCTTC.

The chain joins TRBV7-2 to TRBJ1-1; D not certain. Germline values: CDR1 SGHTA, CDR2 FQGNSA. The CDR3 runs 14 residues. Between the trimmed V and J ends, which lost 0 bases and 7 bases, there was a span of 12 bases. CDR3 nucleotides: TGTGCCAGCAGCTTAGCCCCCTTGGAGGATGAAGCTTTCTTT. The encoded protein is CASSLAPLEDEAFF.

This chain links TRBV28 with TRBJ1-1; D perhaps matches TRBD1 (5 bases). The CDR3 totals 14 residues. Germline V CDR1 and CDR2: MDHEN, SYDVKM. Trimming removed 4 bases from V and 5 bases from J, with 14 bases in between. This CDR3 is CASSWGGFRTEAFF. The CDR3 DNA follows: TGTGCCAGCAGTTGGGGCGGTTTCAGGACTGAAGCTTTCTTT.

The CDR3 region has the DNA TGTGCCACCGACTTTGGGGGGGTTTCTGTCGGTGAGCAGTTCTTC. It translates to CATDFGGVSVGEQFF. This chain uses TRBV28 with TRBJ2-1; 7 bases match TRBD2. Germline CDR1 and CDR2: MDHEN and SYDVKM. Trimming removed 10 bases from V and 9 bases from J; junction bases left unmatched: 18. This CDR3 comprises 15 residues.

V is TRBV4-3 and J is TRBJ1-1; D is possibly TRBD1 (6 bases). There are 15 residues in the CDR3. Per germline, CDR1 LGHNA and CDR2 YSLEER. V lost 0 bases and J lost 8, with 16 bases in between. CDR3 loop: CASSQDRWAGEEAFF. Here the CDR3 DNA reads TGCGCCAGCAGCCAAGATCGGTGGGCAGGGGAGGAAGCTTTCTTT.

The CDR3 loop reads CASSPGQGSLGYTF. The CDR3 nucleotides read TGTGCCAGCAGCCCGGGACAGGGCTCGTTGGGCTACACCTTC. This chain links TRBV28 with TRBJ1-2; TRBD1 matches at 9 bases. Germline V gene sequence: CDR1 MDHEN, CDR2 SYDVKM. V was pared by 6 bases and J by 8 bases, with 10 bases of the junction left unmatched. The CDR3 covers 14 residues.

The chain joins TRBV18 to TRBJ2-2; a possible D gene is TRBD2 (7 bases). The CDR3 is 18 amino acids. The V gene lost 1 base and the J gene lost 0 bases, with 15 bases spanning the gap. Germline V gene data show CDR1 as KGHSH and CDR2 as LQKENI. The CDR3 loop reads CASSPQMGGGANTGELFF. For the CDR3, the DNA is TGTGCCAGCTCACCACAAATGGGCGGGGGCGCGAACACCGGGGAGCTGTTTTTT.

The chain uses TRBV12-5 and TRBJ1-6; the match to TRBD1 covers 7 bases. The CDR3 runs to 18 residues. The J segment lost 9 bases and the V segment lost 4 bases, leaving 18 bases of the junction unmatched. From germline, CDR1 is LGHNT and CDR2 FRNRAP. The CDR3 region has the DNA TGTGCTAGTGGTTCCCAATTTCCGGGACAGTCGGGTATTTCACCCCTCCACTTT. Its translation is CASGSQFPGQSGISPLHF.

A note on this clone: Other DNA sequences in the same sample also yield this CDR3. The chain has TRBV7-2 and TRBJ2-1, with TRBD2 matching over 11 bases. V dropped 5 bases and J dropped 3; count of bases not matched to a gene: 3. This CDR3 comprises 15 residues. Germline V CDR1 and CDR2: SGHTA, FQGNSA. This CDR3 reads CASSPLAGGYNEQFF. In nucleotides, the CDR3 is TGTGCCAGCAGCCCCCTAGCGGGAGGCTACAATGAGCAGTTCTTC.

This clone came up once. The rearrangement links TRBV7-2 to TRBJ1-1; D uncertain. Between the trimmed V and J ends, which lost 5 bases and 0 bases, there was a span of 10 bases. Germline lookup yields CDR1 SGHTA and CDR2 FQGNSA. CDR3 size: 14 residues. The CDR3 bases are TGTGCCAGCAGCCCTGGACCAGTGAACACTGAAGCTTTCTTT. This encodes CASSPGPVNTEAFF.

The DNA of the CDR3 is TGTGCCTGGAGTAGGCAGGGAAACGAGCAGTACTTC. Protein product: CAWSRQGNEQYF. The chain has TRBV30 and TRBJ2-7, with D possibly matching TRBD1 (5 bases). Germline CDR1 and CDR2: GTSNPN and SVGIG (reference sequence). V was trimmed by 2 bases and J by 5 bases, leaving 10 bases between them. The CDR3 runs 12 residues.

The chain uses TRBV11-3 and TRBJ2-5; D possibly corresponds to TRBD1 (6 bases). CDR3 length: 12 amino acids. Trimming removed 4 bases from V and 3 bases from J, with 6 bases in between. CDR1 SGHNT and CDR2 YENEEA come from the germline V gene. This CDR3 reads CASSSGEETQYF. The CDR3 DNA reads TGTGCCAGCAGCTCAGGGGAAGAGACCCAGTACTTC.

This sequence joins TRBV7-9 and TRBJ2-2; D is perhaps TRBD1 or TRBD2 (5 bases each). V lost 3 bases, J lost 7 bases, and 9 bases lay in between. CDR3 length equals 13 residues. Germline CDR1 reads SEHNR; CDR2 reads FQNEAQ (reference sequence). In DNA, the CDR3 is TGTGCCAGCAGCTTCCAGGGAGACGGGGAGCTGTTTTTT. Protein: CASSFQGDGELFF.

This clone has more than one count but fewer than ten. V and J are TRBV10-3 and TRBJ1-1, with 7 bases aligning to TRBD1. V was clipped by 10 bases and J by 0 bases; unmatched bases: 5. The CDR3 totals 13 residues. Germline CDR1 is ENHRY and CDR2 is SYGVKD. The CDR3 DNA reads TGTGCCACGAGGGACAGCCTGAACACTGAAGCTTTCTTT. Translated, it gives CATRDSLNTEAFF.

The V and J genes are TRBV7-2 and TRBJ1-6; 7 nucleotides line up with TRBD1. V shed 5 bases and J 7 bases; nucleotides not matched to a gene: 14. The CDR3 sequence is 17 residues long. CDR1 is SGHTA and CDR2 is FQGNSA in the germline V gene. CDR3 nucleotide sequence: TGTGCCAGCAGCCCTCGGACAGGCGCCAGCTCCAATTCACCCCTCCACTTT. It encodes CASSPRTGASSNSPLHF. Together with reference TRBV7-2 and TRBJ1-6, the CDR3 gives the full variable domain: GAGVSQSPSNKVTEKGKDVELRCDPISGHTALYWYRQSLGQGLEFLIYFQGNSAPDKSGLPSDRFSAERTGGSVSTLTIQRTQQEDSAVYLCASSPRTGASSNSPLHFGNGTRLTVT.

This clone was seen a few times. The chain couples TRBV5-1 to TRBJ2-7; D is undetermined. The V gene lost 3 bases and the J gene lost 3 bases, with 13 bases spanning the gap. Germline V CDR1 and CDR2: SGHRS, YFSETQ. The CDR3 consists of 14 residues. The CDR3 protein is CASSSMTSSYEQYF. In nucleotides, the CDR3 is TGCGCCAGCAGCTCAATGACAAGCAGCTACGAGCAGTACTTC.

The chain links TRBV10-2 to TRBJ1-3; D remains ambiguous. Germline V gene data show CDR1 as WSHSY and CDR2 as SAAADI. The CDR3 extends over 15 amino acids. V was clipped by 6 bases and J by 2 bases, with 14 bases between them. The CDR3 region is CASSPGGAAGNTIYF. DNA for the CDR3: TGCGCCAGCAGCCCGGGAGGAGCGGCTGGAAACACCATATATTTT.

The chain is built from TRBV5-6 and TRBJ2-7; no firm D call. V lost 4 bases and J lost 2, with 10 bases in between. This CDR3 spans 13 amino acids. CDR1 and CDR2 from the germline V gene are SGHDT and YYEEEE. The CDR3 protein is CASSPIGPYEQYF. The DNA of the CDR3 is TGTGCCAGCAGCCCGATCGGACCCTACGAGCAGTACTTC.

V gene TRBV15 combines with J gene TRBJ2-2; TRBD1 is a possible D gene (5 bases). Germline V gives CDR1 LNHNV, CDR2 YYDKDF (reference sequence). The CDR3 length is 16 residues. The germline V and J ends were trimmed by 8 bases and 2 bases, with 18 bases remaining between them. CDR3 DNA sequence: TGTGCCACCCGATCTCAAGCGACAGAAAACACCGGGGAGCTGTTTTTT. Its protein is CATRSQATENTGELFF.

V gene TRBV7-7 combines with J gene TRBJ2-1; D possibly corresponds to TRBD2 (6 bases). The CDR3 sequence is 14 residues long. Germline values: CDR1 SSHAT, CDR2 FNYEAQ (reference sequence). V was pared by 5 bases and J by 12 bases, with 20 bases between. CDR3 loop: CASSARHRLGGQFF. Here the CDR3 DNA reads TGTGCCAGCAGCGCCCGGCACAGGCTCGGGGGGCAGTTCTTC.